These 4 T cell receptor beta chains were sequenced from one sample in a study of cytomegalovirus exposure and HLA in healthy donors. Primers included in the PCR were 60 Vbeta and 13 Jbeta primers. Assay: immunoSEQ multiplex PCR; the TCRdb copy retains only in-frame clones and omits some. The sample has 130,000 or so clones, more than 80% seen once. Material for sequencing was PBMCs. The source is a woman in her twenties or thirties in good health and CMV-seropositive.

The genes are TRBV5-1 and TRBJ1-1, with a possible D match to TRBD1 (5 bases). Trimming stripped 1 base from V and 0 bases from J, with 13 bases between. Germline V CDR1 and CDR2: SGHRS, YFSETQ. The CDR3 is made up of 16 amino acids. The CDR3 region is CASSLLPAGVNTEAFF. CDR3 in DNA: TGCGCCAGCAGCTTGTTACCCGCGGGGGTGAACACTGAAGCTTTCTTT.

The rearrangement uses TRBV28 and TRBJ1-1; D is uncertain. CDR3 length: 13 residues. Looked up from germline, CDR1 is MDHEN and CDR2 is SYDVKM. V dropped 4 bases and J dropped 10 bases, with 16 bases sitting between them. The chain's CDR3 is CASSSLTVLGAFF. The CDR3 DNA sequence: TGTGCCAGCAGTTCCCTCACAGTTCTGGGAGCTTTCTTT.

This CDR3 is CASSQDLSGRVYEQYF. The DNA of the CDR3 is TGCGCCAGCAGCCAAGATCTGAGCGGGAGGGTCTACGAGCAGTACTTC. The chain is built from TRBV4-1 and TRBJ2-7; 10 nucleotides align to TRBD2. The CDR3 is 16 residues long. Trimming took 0 bases from V and 3 from J; bases not matched to a gene: 5. Germline CDR1 is MGHRA and CDR2 is YSYEKL.

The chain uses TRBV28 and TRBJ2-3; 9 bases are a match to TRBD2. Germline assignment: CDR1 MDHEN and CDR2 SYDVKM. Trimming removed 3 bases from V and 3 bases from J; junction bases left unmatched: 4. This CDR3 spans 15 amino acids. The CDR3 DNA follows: TGTGCCAGCAGTTTCCCTAGCGGGGCGACAGATACGCAGTATTTT. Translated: CASSFPSGATDTQYF.